Following are 3 T cell receptor beta chains from one sample sequenced in a study of T cells in Graves' hyperthyroidism and ophthalmopathy. TCR beta CDR3 regions were amplified from RNA. Using the HTBI primer set, a first-round RT-PCR was run on the TCR CDR3. MiXCR, applied by TCRdb to the multiplex PCR reads, yields one record per CDR3 protein. The sample lists fewer than 110,000 distinct CDR3 sequences; approximately 16% were seen once. The sequenced material came from blood. These receptors originate from a woman in her forties or fifties with Graves' hyperthyroidism.

The chain couples TRBV10-3 to TRBJ1-4; D might be TRBD1 (5 bases). Trimming took 6 bases from V and 10 from J, leaving 21 bases between them. This CDR3 comprises 15 residues. Germline CDR1 is ENHRY and CDR2 is SYGVKD. The CDR3: CAIRASVGDGAKLFF. The CDR3 region has the DNA TGTGCCATCAGAGCCTCGGTAGGGGATGGTGCAAAACTGTTTTTT.

In its sample, this clonotype was seen many times. The genes are TRBV9 and TRBJ2-1, with D perhaps TRBD2 (6 bases). This CDR3 contains 12 residues. Germline values: CDR1 SGDLS, CDR2 YYNGEE. The germline V and J ends were trimmed by 4 bases and 9 bases, with 11 bases remaining between them. CDR3 sequence: CASSLGGIEQFF. The CDR3 DNA is TGTGCCAGCAGCCTCGGAGGGATTGAGCAGTTCTTC.

This clonotype has ten or more counts. The chain links TRBV11-2 to TRBJ2-7; a possible D gene is TRBD1 (6 bases). From germline, CDR1 is SGHAT and CDR2 FQNNGV. This CDR3 spans 14 amino acids. The germline V and J ends were trimmed by 5 bases and 3 bases, with 14 bases remaining between them. CDR3 in DNA: TGTGCCAGCAGCCCTTGGACAGTAGACTACGAGCAGTACTTC. Amino acids: CASSPWTVDYEQYF.